This T cell receptor beta chain was found in a study of vaccination effects on CD4 cells after COVID-19. Findings and limits, study-wide: Pronounced clonal contraction occurred in clones induced by infection and by vaccine late after vaccination.

The CDR3 covers 14 residues. The germline CDR1 and CDR2 sequences are MNHEY and SVGAGI. Trimming took 8 bases from V and 0 from J, leaving 13 bases between them. Once cultured for 10 days, the cells underwent separation to obtain CD4+ T cells. Half-medium changes using IL-2 medium occurred on days 3 and 7. Worth noting for this clone: Its antigen is unknown.

Sequenced by immunoSEQ multiplex PCR; TCRdb stores in-frame clones only, minus some. This table has more than 30,000 clones, 65% to 80% appearing once. The source was CD4+ T cells from PBMCs cultured without peptide, collected before COVID-19 vaccination. The sequence was obtained from a human donor who received a COVID-19 vaccine. This chain joins TRBV6-5 and TRBJ1-2; D gene uncertain. CDR3 amino acids: CASRSRSANYGYTF. The CDR3 coding sequence is TGTGCCAGCCGTTCCAGGAGCGCTAACTATGGCTACACCTTC.